One TCR beta chain is described in this entry. The antigen is not known. At one of its ends the junction is not consistent with the germline gene, which may arise from a read error. These data come from a study of CD8+CD57+ T cells in acquired aplastic anemia. In the study overall: The sorted CD4+ and CD8+ cells yielded an average approximately 3 ug of DNA. CD4+ reads averaged around 10 million in healthy donors. General study results and limits: Patients and controls were not found to differ significantly in CD8+ Simpson's diversity.

TCR beta VDJ and CDR3 profiling used genomic DNA as template. Using its own MiXCR run on the reads, TCRdb lists one record per CDR3 protein. The sample has about 420,000 distinct CDR3 sequences, roughly 64% seen once; the top ten hold 4%. The CDR3 covers 13 residues. Germline loops: CDR1 SGDLS, CDR2 YYNGEE. Sequenced sample: sorted CD4+, CD8+, or CD8+CD57+ T cells (not recorded which) from PBMCs. The V gene is TRBV9, the J gene TRBJ1-1; D may be TRBD1 (5 bases). The clonotype originates from a human donor in good health, serving as a control. For the CDR3, the DNA is TGTGCCAGCAGCGTGTCGGGGCAAGTCTACGATTTGTTT. Its protein product is CASSVSGQVYDLF.